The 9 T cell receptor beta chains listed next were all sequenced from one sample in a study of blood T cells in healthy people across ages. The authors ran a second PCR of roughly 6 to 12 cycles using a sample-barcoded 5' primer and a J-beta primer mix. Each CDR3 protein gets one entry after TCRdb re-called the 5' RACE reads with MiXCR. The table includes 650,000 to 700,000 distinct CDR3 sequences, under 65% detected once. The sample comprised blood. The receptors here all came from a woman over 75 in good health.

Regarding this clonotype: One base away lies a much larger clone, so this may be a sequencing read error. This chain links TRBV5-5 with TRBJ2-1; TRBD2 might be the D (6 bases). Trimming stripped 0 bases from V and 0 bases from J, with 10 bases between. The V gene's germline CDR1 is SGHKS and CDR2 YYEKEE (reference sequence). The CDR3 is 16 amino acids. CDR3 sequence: CASSLGPGSSYNEQFF. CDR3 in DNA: TGTGCCAGCAGCTTGGGCCCCGGGAGCTCCTACAATGAGCAGTTCTTC.

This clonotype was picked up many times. The CDR3 loop is CSVEGGSSGGPDTQYF. The CDR3 nucleotides are TGCAGCGTTGAGGGGGGGAGTAGCGGGGGACCAGATACGCAGTATTTT. This chain uses TRBV29-1 with TRBJ2-3; 9 bases are shared with TRBD2. Germline V gene data show CDR1 as SQVTM and CDR2 as ANQGSEA. The CDR3 loop spans 16 amino acids. With V trimmed by 3 bases and J by 4 bases, 11 bases remained unmatched.

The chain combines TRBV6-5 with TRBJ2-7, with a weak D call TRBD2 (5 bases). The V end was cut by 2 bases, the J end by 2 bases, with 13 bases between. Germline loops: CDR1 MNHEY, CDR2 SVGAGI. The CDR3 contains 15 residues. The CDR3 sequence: CASSYIGRAAYEQYF. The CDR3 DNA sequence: TGTGCCAGCAGTTACATAGGGAGAGCGGCCTACGAGCAGTACTTC.

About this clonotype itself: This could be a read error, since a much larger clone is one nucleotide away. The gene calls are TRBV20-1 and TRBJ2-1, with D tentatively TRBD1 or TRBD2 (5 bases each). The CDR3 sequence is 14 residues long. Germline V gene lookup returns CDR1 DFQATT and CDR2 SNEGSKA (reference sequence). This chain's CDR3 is CSARRKGRYNKQFF. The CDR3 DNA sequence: TGCAGTGCCCGTAGGAAGGGGAGATACAATAAGCAGTTCTTC.

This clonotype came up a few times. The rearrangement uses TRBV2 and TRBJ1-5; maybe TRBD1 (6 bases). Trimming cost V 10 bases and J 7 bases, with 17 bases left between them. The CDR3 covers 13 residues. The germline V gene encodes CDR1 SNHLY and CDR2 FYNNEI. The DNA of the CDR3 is TGTGCCACCCAGGGGCAGCCTCGGCAGCCCCAGCATTTT. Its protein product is CATQGQPRQPQHF.

DNA of the CDR3: TGTGCCAGTAGTCTGGGACAGGAGGCGAACGAGCAGTACTTC. It encodes CASSLGQEANEQYF. J is TRBJ2-4 and V is TRBV19, with 8 bases aligning to TRBD1. The DNA end favors TRBJ2-7, so the J call may be wrong. This CDR3 comprises 14 residues. Germline V gene lookup returns CDR1 LNHDA and CDR2 SQIVND (reference sequence).

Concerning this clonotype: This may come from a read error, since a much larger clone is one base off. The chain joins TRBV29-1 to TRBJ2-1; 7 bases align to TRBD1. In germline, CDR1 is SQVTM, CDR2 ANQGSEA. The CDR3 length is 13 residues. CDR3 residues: CMGTELNGETQFF. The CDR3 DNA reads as TGCATGGGGACAGAGCTCAACGGAGAGACCCAGTTCTTC.

CDR3 loop: CASSEPYNEQFF. CDR3 in DNA: TGTGCCAGCAGTGAACCCTACAATGAGCAGTTCTTC. This chain connects TRBV25-1 to TRBJ2-1; D uncertain. With 2 bases removed from V and 2 bases from J, the gap between germline ends came to 1 base. The CDR3 is made up of 12 amino acids. Germline values: CDR1 MGHDK, CDR2 SYGVNS. Together with reference TRBV25-1 and TRBJ2-1, the CDR3 gives the full variable domain: EADIYQTPRYLVIGTGKKITLECSQTMGHDKMYWYQQDPGMELHLIHYSYGVNSTEKGDLSSESTVSRIRTEHFPLTLESARPSHTSQYLCASSEPYNEQFFGPGTRLTVL.

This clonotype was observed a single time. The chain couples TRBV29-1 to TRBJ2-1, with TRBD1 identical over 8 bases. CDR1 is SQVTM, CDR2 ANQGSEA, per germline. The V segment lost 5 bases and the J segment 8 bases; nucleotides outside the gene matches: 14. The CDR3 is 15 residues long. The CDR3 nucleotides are TGCAGCGTTTGGGCTCGGACAGGGTCTGGCGATGAGCAGTTCTTC. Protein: CSVWARTGSGDEQFF.